Reported below is one T cell receptor beta chain. Its antigen is unknown. Per-base quality was not reported, and no clone a single base away is much larger than it. The germline V gene (reference sequence) sets CDR1 to SEHNR and CDR2 to FQNEAQ. Between the V and J ends, shortened by 6 bases and 0 bases respectively, the junction contains 12 bases. The CDR3, cysteine through phenylalanine, is 15 amino acids long. The sequence is cut down to CDR3 DNA, 45 bases in frame from base 1. Collaborating institutions collected whole blood in K2EDTA tubes following their own protocols. For TCRbeta analysis, collaborators shipped samples as frozen whole blood, isolated PBMCs, or DNA extracted from either of those sample types. The sample is drawn from a study of blood T cell repertoires in COVID-19 (dated by TCRdb to the early 2020s). About the study as a whole: Samples covering the acute and convalescent phases of COVID-19 were provided by collaborators in the United States, Italy and Spain. A de-identified subject ID, COVID-19 status, age in years and sex were almost always included in the sample metadata. The repertoires were released in a freely available public database meant as a resource for research on the immune response to SARS-CoV-2. Where HLA class I and class II types were available, the types were taken from metadata supplied by the sample provider, not from assay-based typing. Deeply sampled blood TCRbeta repertoires from subjects exposed to, actively infected with, or recovered from COVID-19 were included in the dataset. Samples came from the ongoing ImmuneRACE study (first 160 participants) plus 1,254 subjects from 6 global collaborators. The prospective study material was composed of cDNA or gDNA derived from T cells, B-cell-depleted T cells, or PBMCs. Overall results and qualifications from the work: The amount of clinical and demographic metadata varied by source and participant and was provided uncurated.

The immunoSEQ Assay, a bias-controlled multiplex PCR, was used to amplify TCRbeta CDR3 regions from genomic DNA. Processing in the source paper ran as follows. The number of nucleated cells in each sample was estimated by amplification of reference gene primers within the assay. To quantify the absolute abundance of each unique TCRbeta CDR3 rearrangement, sequence reads were collapsed and filtered. Productive Simpson clonality was computed per sample as the square root of Simpson's diversity index over productive rearrangements. The table was pulled from immuneACCESS by TCRdb, which kept in-frame rearrangements only. Such tables lose some clones; where checked, under half of the loss comes from unresolved V genes, and the rest has no known cause. That table gives V, J and clone size, and the DNA gave D and trimming. Recorded for this sample are about 290,000 clones; just under 85% of them occurred a single time. The ten largest clones capture 4% to 5% of the sample.

This clonotype was sampled from a woman in her fifties or sixties with active or convalescent COVID-19. This sequence uses TRBV7-9 and TRBJ1-3, with the D gene call left open. Sequenced material: peripheral blood. For the CDR3, the sequence is CASSKPEGSGNTIYF. The nucleotide sequence is given as TGTGCCAGCAGTAAGCCGGAGGGCTCTGGAAACACCATATATTTT.